This T cell receptor (beta chain) was observed in a study of blood T cell repertoires in COVID-19 (dated by TCRdb to 2018 to 2020). Concerning the study at large: Samples covering the acute and convalescent phases of COVID-19 were provided by collaborators in the United States, Italy and Spain. Where available, HLA class I and class II types were taken from metadata supplied by the sample provider and were not determined by assay-based typing. A freely available public database, intended as a resource for researchers studying the immune response to SARS-CoV-2, is where the repertoires were released. The samples were drawn from two sources: the first 160 participants of the ongoing ImmuneRACE study, and about 1,300 subjects contributed by 6 global collaborators. Nearly every sample came with metadata listing a de-identified subject ID, COVID-19 status, age in years and sex. The prospective study material was composed of cDNA or gDNA derived from T cells, B-cell-depleted T cells, or PBMCs. The dataset comprised deeply sampled blood TCRbeta repertoires from subjects exposed to, actively infected with, or recovered from COVID-19. General study outcomes and caveats: How much clinical and demographic metadata was included differed by source and by participant, and the metadata was provided uncurated.

Concerning this clone itself: Its specific antigen is unknown. No much larger clone exists at a distance of one base, and base qualities are not known.

Taken from the germline V gene, the CDR1 and CDR2 loops are MGHRA and YSYEKL. The CDR3 covers 16 residues, taking in both the cysteine and the phenylalanine. Just CDR3 DNA is preserved here, 48 bases in frame from base 1. V gives up 1 base and J gives up 7 bases, and the segment between their germline ends measures 16 bases. In the prospective study, participants were 18 to 89 years old, resided in about two dozen geographic areas of the United States, and were enrolled through a virtual design. In the prospective study, cohorts were assigned on the basis of participant-reported clinical history obtained from a screening survey and a study questionnaire. Exposed participants were defined as having been in contact with someone with a PCR-confirmed or clinician-diagnosed COVID-19 case within 2 weeks of study entry. Each participant in the prospective study had whole blood, serum and a nasopharyngeal or oropharyngeal swab collected by mobile phlebotomists. Prospective study participants could optionally give additional blood draws and questionnaires over an approximately 2-month period. Before DNA extraction, blood samples from the prospective study were shipped at room temperature or frozen.

The immunoSEQ Assay, a bias-controlled multiplex PCR, was used to amplify TCRbeta CDR3 regions from genomic DNA. For the original study's pipeline: Nucleated cell counts per sample were estimated from amplification of reference gene primers within the assay. To quantify the absolute abundance of each unique TCRbeta CDR3 rearrangement, sequence reads were collapsed and filtered. For each sample, productive Simpson clonality was calculated by taking the square root of Simpson's diversity index across productive rearrangements. TCRdb retrieved this table from immuneACCESS and kept in-frame rearrangements only. Not all clones are present; in checked studies, unresolved V genes account for under half, and no reason is known for the remainder. That table gives V, J and clone size, and the DNA gave D and trimming. This sample lists a few hundred thousand clones; approximately 86% were detected once. The ten most abundant clones make up about 4.6% of the sample.

The receptor's source is a woman between 25 and 40 years old who had been exposed to COVID-19. Source material: PBMCs or T cells enriched from blood (not recorded which). The V gene is TRBV4-1 and the J gene is TRBJ1-4, with a tentative D gene TRBD1 over 5 matching bases. The DNA sequence follows: TGCGCCAGCAGCCAAGTTTGGGCAGGGCAGACTGAAAAACTGTTTTTT. This encodes CASSQVWAGQTEKLFF.